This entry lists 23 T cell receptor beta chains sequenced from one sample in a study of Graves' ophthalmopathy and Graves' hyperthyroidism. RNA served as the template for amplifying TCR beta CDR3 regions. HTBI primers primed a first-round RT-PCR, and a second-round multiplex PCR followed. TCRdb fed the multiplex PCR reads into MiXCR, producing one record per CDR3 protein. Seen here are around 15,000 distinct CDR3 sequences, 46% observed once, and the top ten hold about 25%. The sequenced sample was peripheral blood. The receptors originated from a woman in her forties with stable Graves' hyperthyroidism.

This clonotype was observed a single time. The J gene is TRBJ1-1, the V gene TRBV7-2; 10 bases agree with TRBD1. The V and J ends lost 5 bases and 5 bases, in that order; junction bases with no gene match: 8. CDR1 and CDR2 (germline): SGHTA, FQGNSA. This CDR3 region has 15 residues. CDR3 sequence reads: CASSKDRGFGTEAFF. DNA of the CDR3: TGTGCCAGCAGCAAGGACAGGGGGTTCGGAACTGAAGCTTTCTTT.

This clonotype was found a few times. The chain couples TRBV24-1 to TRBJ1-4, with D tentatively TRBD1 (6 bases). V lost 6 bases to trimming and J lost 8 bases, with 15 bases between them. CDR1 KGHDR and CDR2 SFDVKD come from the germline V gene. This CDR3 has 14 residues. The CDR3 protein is CATSSRGEGEKLFF. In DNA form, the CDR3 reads TGTGCCACCAGTTCCAGGGGAGAGGGGGAAAAACTGTTTTTT.

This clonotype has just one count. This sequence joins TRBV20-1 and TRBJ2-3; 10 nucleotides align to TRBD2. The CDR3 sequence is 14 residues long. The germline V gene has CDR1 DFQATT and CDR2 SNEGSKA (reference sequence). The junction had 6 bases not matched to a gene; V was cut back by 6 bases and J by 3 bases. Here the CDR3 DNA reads TGCAGTGCCACTAGCGGGACGTCTACAGATACGCAGTATTTT. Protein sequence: CSATSGTSTDTQYF.

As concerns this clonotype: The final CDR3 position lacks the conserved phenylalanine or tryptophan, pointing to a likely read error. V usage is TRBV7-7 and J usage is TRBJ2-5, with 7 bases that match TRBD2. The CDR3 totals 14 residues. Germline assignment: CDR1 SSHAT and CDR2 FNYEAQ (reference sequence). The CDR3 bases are TGTCCTAGCAGCTTAGCGGGCCCAAAAGAGACCCAGTACTCC. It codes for CPSSLAGPKETQYS.

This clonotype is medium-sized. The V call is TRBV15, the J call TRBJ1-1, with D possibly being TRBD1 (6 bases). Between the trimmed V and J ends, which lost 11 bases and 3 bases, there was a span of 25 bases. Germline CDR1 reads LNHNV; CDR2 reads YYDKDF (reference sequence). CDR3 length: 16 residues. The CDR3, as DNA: TGTGCCCTCCACCTTGCCGCGTTGGGGGCAGACACTGAAGCTTTCTTT. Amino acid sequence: CALHLAALGADTEAFF.

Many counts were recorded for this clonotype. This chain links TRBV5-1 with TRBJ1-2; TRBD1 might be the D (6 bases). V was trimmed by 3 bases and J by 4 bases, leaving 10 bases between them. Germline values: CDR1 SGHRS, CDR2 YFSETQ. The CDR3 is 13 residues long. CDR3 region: CASSSGTIYGYTF. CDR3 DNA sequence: TGCGCCAGCAGCTCCGGGACAATCTATGGCTACACCTTC.

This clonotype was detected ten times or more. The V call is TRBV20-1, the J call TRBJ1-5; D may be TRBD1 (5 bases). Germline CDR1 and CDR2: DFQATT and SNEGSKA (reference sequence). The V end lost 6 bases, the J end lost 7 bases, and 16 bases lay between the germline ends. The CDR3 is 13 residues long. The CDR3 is CSAQRGGAQPQHF. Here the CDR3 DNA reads TGCAGTGCCCAACGGGGAGGGGCCCAGCCCCAGCATTTT.

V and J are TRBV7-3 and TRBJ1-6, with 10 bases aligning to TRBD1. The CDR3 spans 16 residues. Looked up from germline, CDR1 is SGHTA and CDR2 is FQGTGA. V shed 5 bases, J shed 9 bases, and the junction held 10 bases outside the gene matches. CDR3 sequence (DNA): TGTGCCAGCAGCAAATGGCCGGGACAGGGGACTTCACCCCTCCACTTT. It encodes CASSKWPGQGTSPLHF.

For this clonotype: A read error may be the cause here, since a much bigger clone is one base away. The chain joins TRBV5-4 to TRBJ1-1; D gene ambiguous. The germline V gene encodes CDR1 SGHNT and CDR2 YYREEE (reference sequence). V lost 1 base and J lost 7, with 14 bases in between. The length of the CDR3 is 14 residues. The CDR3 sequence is CASSLFKRPREAFF. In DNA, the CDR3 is TGTGCCAGCAGCTTGTTCAAGCGGCCGCGTGAAGCTTTCTTT.

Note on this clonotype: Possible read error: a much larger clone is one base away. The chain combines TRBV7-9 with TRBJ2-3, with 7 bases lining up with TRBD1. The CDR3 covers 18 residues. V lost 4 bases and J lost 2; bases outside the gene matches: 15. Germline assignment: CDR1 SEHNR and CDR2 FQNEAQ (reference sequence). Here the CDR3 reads CASSSRAHYGTATDTQYF. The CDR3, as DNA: TGTGCCAGCAGCTCTAGGGCCCATTACGGGACAGCCACAGATACGCAGTATTTT.

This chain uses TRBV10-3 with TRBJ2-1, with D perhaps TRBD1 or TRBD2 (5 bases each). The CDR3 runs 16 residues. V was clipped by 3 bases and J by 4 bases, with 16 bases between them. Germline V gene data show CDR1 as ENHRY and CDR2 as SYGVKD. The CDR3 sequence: CAISDNRGEGYNEQFF. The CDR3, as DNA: TGTGCCATCAGTGATAATAGAGGGGAAGGGTACAATGAGCAGTTCTTC.

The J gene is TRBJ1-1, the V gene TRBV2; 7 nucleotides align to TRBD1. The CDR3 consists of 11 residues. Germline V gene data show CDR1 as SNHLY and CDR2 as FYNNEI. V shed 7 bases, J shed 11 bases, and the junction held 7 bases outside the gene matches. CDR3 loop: CASIRGGSAFF. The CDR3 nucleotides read TGTGCCAGCATCAGAGGGGGCTCTGCTTTCTTT.

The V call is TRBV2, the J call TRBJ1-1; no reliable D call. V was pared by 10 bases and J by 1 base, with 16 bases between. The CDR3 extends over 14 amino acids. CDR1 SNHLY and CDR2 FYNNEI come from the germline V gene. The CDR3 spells CATSGPTRNTEAFF. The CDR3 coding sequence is TGTGCCACCTCCGGACCCACCCGGAACACTGAAGCTTTCTTT.

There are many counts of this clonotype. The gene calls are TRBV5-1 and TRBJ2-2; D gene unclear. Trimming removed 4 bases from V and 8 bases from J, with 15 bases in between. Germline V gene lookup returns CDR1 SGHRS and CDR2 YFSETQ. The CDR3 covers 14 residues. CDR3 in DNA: TGCGCCAGCAGCGCGAAAGACTTAATTGGGGAGCTGTTTTTT. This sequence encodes CASSAKDLIGELFF.

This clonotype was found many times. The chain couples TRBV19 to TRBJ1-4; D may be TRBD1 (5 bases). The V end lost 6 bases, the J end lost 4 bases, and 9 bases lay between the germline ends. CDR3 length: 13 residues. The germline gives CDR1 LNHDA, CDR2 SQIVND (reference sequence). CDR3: CASRRTHNEKLFF. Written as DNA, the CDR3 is TGTGCCAGTAGGAGGACACATAATGAAAAACTGTTTTTT.

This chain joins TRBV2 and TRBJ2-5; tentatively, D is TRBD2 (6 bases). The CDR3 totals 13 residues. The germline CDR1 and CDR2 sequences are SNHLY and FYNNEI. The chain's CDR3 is CASHPVGGETQYF. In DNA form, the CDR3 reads TGTGCTAGTCATCCGGTGGGGGGAGAGACCCAGTACTTC.

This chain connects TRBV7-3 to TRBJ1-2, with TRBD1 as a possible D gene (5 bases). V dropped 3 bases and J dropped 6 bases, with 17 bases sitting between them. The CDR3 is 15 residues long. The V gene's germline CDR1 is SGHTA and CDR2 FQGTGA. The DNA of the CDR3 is TGTGCCAGCAGCTTCCGGGACGTCGTCCCCAATGGCTACACCTTC. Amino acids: CASSFRDVVPNGYTF.

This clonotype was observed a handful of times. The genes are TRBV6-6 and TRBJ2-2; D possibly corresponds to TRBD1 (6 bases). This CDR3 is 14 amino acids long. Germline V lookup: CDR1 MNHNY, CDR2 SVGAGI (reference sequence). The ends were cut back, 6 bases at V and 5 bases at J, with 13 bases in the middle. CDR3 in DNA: TGTGCCAGCAGCTTCTTAGGACAGACCGGGGAGCTGTTTTTT. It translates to CASSFLGQTGELFF.

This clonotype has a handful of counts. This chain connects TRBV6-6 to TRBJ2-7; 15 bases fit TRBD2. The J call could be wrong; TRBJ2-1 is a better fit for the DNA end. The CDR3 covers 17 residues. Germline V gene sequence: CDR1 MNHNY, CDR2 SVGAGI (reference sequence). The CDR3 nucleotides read TGTGCCAGCAGCGCCGGGACTAGCGGGAGGTTAAGCAATGAGCAGTTCTTC. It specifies CASSAGTSGRLSNEQFF.

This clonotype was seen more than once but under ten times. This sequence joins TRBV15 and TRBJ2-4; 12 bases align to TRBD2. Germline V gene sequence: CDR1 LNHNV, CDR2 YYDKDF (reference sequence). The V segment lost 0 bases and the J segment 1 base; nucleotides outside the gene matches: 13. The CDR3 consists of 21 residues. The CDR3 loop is CATSRDPGASGRASAKNIQYF. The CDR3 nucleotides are TGTGCCACCAGCAGAGATCCGGGGGCTAGCGGGAGGGCCTCGGCCAAAAACATTCAGTACTTC.

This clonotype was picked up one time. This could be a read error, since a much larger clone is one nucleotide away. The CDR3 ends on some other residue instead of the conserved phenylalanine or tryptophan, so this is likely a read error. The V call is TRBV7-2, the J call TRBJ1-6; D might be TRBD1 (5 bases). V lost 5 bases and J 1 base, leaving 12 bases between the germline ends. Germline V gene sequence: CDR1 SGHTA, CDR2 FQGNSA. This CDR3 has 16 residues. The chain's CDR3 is CASSHQGSSYNSPLHS. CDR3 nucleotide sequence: TGTGCCAGCAGCCATCAGGGTTCGTCCTATAATTCACCCCTCCACTCT.

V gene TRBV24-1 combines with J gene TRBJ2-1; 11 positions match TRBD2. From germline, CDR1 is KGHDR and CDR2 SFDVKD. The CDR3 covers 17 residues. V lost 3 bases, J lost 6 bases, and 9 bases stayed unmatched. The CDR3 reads CATSDVPGTSGSNEQFF. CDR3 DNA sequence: TGTGCCACCAGTGATGTCCCTGGGACTAGCGGCTCCAATGAGCAGTTCTTC.

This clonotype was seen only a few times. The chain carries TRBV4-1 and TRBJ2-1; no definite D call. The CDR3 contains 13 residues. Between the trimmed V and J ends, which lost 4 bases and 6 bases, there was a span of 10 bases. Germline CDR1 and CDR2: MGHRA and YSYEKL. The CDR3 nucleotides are TGCGCCAGCAGCCTGAACCCGGGCAATGAGCAGTTCTTC. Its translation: CASSLNPGNEQFF.